This entry lists 18 T cell receptor beta chains sequenced from one sample in a study of CD8 T cell repertoires and HIV-1 epitope variants. Antigen specificity for these receptors is unknown. Profiling relied on immunoSEQ multiplex PCR, and the TCRdb table lists in-frame clones only, not all of them. The profile shows roughly 4,500 clones, less than 65% of them singletons. The source material was cultured CD8+ T cells derived from PBMCs. These receptors originate from a male donor with HIV.

The sample holds one count of this clone. The chain has TRBV19 and TRBJ1-2, with D perhaps matching TRBD1 (6 bases). Trimming cost V 6 bases and J 0 bases, with 14 bases left between them. Germline V CDR1 and CDR2: LNHDA, SQIVND (reference sequence). The CDR3 runs to 15 residues. CDR3 amino acids: CASRGHREANYGYTF. The CDR3 bases are TGTGCCAGTAGAGGGCACAGGGAAGCTAACTATGGCTACACCTTC. The variable domain in full, completed from reference TRBV19 and TRBJ1-2, reads DGGITQSPKYLFRKEGQNVTLSCEQNLNHDAMYWYRQDPGQGLRLIYYSQIVNDFQKGDIAEGYSVSREKKESFPLTVTSAQKNPTAFYLCASRGHREANYGYTFGSGTRLTVV.

The chain joins TRBV6-6 to TRBJ2-5; 8 bases match TRBD2. The length of the CDR3 is 13 residues. Germline-derived CDR1 and CDR2 are MNHNY and SVGAGI (reference sequence). V gave up 7 bases and J gave up 1 base; unmatched junction bases: 2. Here the CDR3 reads CASKLAAQETQYF. CDR3 DNA sequence: TGTGCCAGCAAACTAGCGGCCCAAGAGACCCAGTACTTC.

The chain joins TRBV7-9 to TRBJ2-1; TRBD2 matches 7 bases. The CDR3 length is 14 residues. Germline loops: CDR1 SEHNR, CDR2 FQNEAQ (reference sequence). The V segment lost 5 bases and the J segment 9 bases; nucleotides outside the gene matches: 10. The CDR3 here is CASSPGPGLVEQFF. In nucleotides, the CDR3 is TGTGCCAGCAGCCCCGGTCCCGGACTAGTTGAGCAGTTCTTC.

This chain connects TRBV7-2 to TRBJ2-3; unclear D gene. CDR3 length equals 12 residues. Between the trimmed V and J ends, which lost 1 base and 5 bases, there was a span of 4 bases. CDR1 and CDR2 from the germline V gene are SGHTA and FQGNSA. CDR3 region: CASSLDLDTQYF. The CDR3 DNA reads as TGTGCCAGCAGCTTAGATCTAGATACGCAGTATTTT.

The chain carries TRBV10-2 and TRBJ2-1; D ambiguous. Looked up from germline, CDR1 is WSHSY and CDR2 is SAAADI. The germline V and J ends were trimmed by 8 bases and 1 base, with 9 bases remaining between them. The CDR3 loop spans 13 amino acids. The DNA of the CDR3 is TGCGCCAGCTTCCATTGGTCCTACAATGAGCAGTTCTTC. This sequence encodes CASFHWSYNEQFF.

The J gene is TRBJ1-5, the V gene TRBV7-2, with a possible D match to TRBD1 (5 bases). CDR1 SGHTA and CDR2 FQGNSA come from the germline V gene. V was clipped by 5 bases and J by 3 bases, with 14 bases between them. The CDR3 covers 15 residues. CDR3 bases: TGTGCCAGCAGCCAAGAAGGGGAAACCAATCAGCCCCAGCATTTT. Protein product: CASSQEGETNQPQHF.

CDR3 residues: CASSQSQQSLYEQYF. The CDR3 DNA reads as TGCGCCAGCAGCCAGTCCCAACAGAGCCTCTACGAGCAGTACTTC. The chain employs TRBV4-3 and TRBJ2-7; D remains unclear. The CDR3 loop spans 15 amino acids. Germline loops: CDR1 LGHNA, CDR2 YSLEER. V shed 3 bases and J shed 3 bases, with 15 bases lying between them.

J is TRBJ2-7 and V is TRBV7-9, with 15 bases fitting TRBD2. Germline CDR1 SEHNR, CDR2 FQNEAQ (reference sequence). The V segment lost 5 bases and the J segment 6 bases; nucleotides outside the gene matches: 5. The CDR3 sequence is 15 residues long. The CDR3 protein is CASSAPGLAGGEQYF. The CDR3 coding sequence is TGTGCCAGCAGCGCCCCGGGACTAGCGGGAGGCGAGCAGTACTTC.

The V gene is TRBV2, the J gene TRBJ2-7; no clear D gene. V was clipped by 3 bases and J by 6 bases, with 6 bases between them. Germline V CDR1 and CDR2: SNHLY, FYNNEI. This CDR3 is built from 11 residues. The CDR3 coding sequence is TGTGCCAGCAGTGAGGAGCGCGAGCAGTACTTC. Residues: CASSEEREQYF.

CDR3 nucleotides: TGTGCCAGCAGCTTGGGACAGTACCTTCGTGAGCAGTACTTC. Translation gives CASSLGQYLREQYF. This chain links TRBV7-5 with TRBJ2-7; TRBD1, the table's D call, lacks a check against the DNA. TRBV7-5 is a listed pseudogene. This CDR3 is 14 amino acids long.

This clone is labeled as medium-sized (0.01 to 0.1%). The V call is TRBV19, the J call TRBJ1-5; D not resolved. CDR1 LNHDA and CDR2 SQIVND come from the germline V gene (reference sequence). This CDR3 comprises 13 residues. Trimming pared 1 base from V and 9 bases from J, leaving 10 bases between. The CDR3 sequence: CASSIVPEGPQHF. In DNA, the CDR3 is TGTGCCAGTAGTATAGTTCCGGAGGGGCCCCAGCATTTT.

The CDR3 region has the DNA TGTGCCAGCAGCGTAGAGTGGGGGGGCACAGATACGCAGTATTTT. Protein sequence: CASSVEWGGTDTQYF. The chain couples TRBV9 to TRBJ2-3; tentatively, D is TRBD2 (6 bases). The V end lost 0 bases, the J end lost 1 base, and 9 bases lay between the germline ends. This CDR3 has 15 amino acids. Germline V gives CDR1 SGDLS, CDR2 YYNGEE.

The rearrangement links TRBV28 to TRBJ2-3, with 14 bases fitting TRBD2. V dropped 4 bases and J dropped 5; count of bases not matched to a gene: 11. Germline CDR1 MDHEN, CDR2 SYDVKM. The CDR3 totals 18 residues. CDR3 region: CASSSRLAGGPSIDTQYF. DNA for the CDR3: TGTGCCAGCAGTTCCCGACTAGCGGGAGGGCCGTCTATAGATACGCAGTATTTT.

This chain uses TRBV7-9 with TRBJ1-4, with D unresolved. V lost 5 bases and J lost 6, with 7 bases in between. The CDR3 covers 12 residues. Germline CDR1 SEHNR, CDR2 FQNEAQ (reference sequence). In DNA form, the CDR3 reads TGTGCCAGCAGCGGGAGGGATGAAAAACTGTTTTTT. This translates into CASSGRDEKLFF.

This clone showed up just a few times. The chain links TRBV28 to TRBJ2-1, with TRBD1 as a possible D gene (5 bases). V was cut by 5 bases and J by 0 bases, with 14 bases left in between. Germline CDR1 MDHEN, CDR2 SYDVKM. The CDR3 covers 16 residues. DNA of the CDR3: TGTGCCAGCAGTACTGACAGAACTTTCTCCTACAATGAGCAGTTCTTC. Translation: CASSTDRTFSYNEQFF.

The V call is TRBV11-3, the J call TRBJ1-1; 8 bases are a match to TRBD1. The CDR3 is 13 residues long. V lost 5 bases to trimming and J lost 1 base; unmatched junction nucleotides: 0. Germline values: CDR1 SGHNT, CDR2 YENEEA. The CDR3 nucleotides read TGTGCCAGCAGCACAGGGGGGAACACTGAAGCTTTCTTT. The encoded protein is CASSTGGNTEAFF.

This clone is deemed large. This chain links TRBV27 with TRBJ2-7; tentatively, D is TRBD1 (6 bases). The V gene lost 0 bases and the J gene lost 0 bases, with 12 bases spanning the gap. The length of the CDR3 is 16 residues. From germline, CDR1 is MNHEY and CDR2 SMNVEV (reference sequence). The CDR3 region has the DNA TGTGCCAGCAGTTTATCACAGGGAACCCTCTCCTACGAGCAGTACTTC. Protein: CASSLSQGTLSYEQYF.

CDR3 sequence: CASSQDLPNEQFF. The CDR3 bases are TGCGCCAGCAGCCAAGATCTACCCAATGAGCAGTTCTTC. The chain carries TRBV4-1 and TRBJ2-1; no clear D gene. CDR3 length: 13 residues. The V end was cut by 0 bases, the J end by 6 bases, with 6 bases between. The V gene's germline CDR1 is MGHRA and CDR2 YSYEKL.